Below, one T cell receptor (beta chain) is given with its context. Using immunoSEQ multiplex PCR, the repertoire was profiled, and TCRdb retains in-frame clones only, with some absent. Of more than 200,000 clones listed, roughly three quarters are singletons. These data are taken from a study of blood T cell repertoires in COVID-19. The V segment lost 1 base and the J segment 8 bases; nucleotides outside the gene matches: 8. The CDR3 loop spans 16 amino acids. CDR1 and CDR2 from the germline V gene are SGDLS and YYNGEE. The chain links TRBV9 to TRBJ1-4; 10 nucleotides align to TRBD1. The TCR was taken from a woman aged 40 to 50 with active or convalescent COVID-19. The specimen sequenced was peripheral blood. This CDR3 reads CASSVSGTGEGEKLFF. CDR3 in DNA: TGTGCCAGCAGCGTATCCGGGACAGGGGAGGGGGAAAAACTGTTTTTT.